The clone carrying this TCR beta chain appeared many times. Its antigen is undetermined. By way of CD45RO/CCR7/CD25/CD127/CD95/CD27, the CD4+ regulatory, stem cell-like memory, central memory and naive cells were sorted. Every bit of the isolated RNA underwent reverse transcription, so sequencing read expressed TCRB transcripts. TCRdb's table, derived via immunoSEQ multiplex PCR, lists solely in-frame clones and lacks some. Of a few hundred thousand clones in the sample, approximately 11% are singletons; the top ten hold 1% to 1.5%. The sample is drawn from a study of beta chain features in type 1 diabetes. Background on the study: Examination covered 107,917,701 sorted cells spanning all samples. Points from the study as a whole: Reduced insertions and increased deletions marked VDJ junctions in type 1 diabetes patients. Whether HLA type affects TCRB rearrangement stayed undetermined in the present work.

The CDR3 has 13 amino acids. CDR1 and CDR2 from the germline V gene are MGHDK and SYGVNS. V lost 11 bases, J lost 3 bases, and 17 bases lay in between. The chain recombines TRBV25-1 with TRBJ2-7; D is unresolved. The specimen sequenced was central memory CD4+ T cells from blood. This sequence was found in a young man in good health. CDR3 residues: CACRKGYSYEQYF. The CDR3 nucleotides read TGTGCCTGTCGGAAGGGTTACAGCTACGAGCAGTACTTC.